Presented here are 28 T cell receptor beta chains from one specimen sequenced in a study of CD8+ T cells in alopecia areata. As the sequencing template, cDNA was produced by extracting RNA and reverse transcribing it. TCRdb's copy holds only in-frame clones and misses some; the assay was immunoSEQ multiplex PCR. The table shows fewer than 150,000 clones, with approximately 58% occurring only once. Specimen: CD4+ T cells sorted from blood, collected at week 0. These receptors came from a human donor with alopecia areata.

This clone has only a few counts. The chain joins TRBV18 to TRBJ2-1; D is uncertain. This CDR3 comprises 11 residues. Germline values: CDR1 KGHSH, CDR2 LQKENI. Trimming shortened V by 6 bases and J by 7 bases, and 7 bases separated the two germline ends. The CDR3 bases are TGTGCCAGCTCCCAGCAGAATGAGCAGTTCTTC. It yields the protein CASSQQNEQFF. Based on the CDR3 plus reference TRBV18 and TRBJ2-1, the full variable domain is NAGVMQNPRHLVRRRGQEARLRCSPMKGHSHVYWYRQLPEEGLKFMVYLQKENIIDESGMPKERFSAEFPKEGPSILRIQQVVRGDSAAYFCASSQQNEQFFGPGTRLTVL.

This clone was counted a few times. The chain recombines TRBV19 with TRBJ1-5; D might be TRBD1 (6 bases). The germline gives CDR1 LNHDA, CDR2 SQIVND (reference sequence). V lost 7 bases to trimming and J lost 0 bases, with 16 bases between them. The CDR3 is 16 amino acids. The CDR3: CASKASTGLSNQPQHF. The CDR3 DNA reads as TGTGCCAGTAAGGCCTCGACAGGCCTTAGCAATCAGCCCCAGCATTTT.

This clone was seen only a few times. The V gene is TRBV7-2, the J gene TRBJ1-2; 8 nucleotides align to TRBD1. The trim removed 5 bases at V and 2 bases at J, leaving 1 base unmatched. This CDR3 has 13 amino acids. Germline V gene lookup returns CDR1 SGHTA and CDR2 FQGNSA. The CDR3 DNA sequence: TGTGCCAGCAGCCGACAGGGGAACTATGGCTACACCTTC. This translates into CASSRQGNYGYTF.

The chain recombines TRBV7-8 with TRBJ1-5; TRBD1 is a possible D gene (5 bases). In germline, CDR1 is SGHVS, CDR2 FQNEAQ. Trimming left V 5 bases short and J 1 base short, with 21 bases between. The CDR3 runs 18 residues. CDR3 amino acids: CASSAGLSGGSSNQPQHF. In DNA, the CDR3 is TGTGCCAGCAGCGCTGGACTGAGCGGGGGTTCAAGCAATCAGCCCCAGCATTTT.

V gene TRBV27 combines with J gene TRBJ2-7; TRBD2 might be the D (5 bases). Trimming pared 4 bases from V and 6 bases from J, leaving 13 bases between. The CDR3 is made up of 13 amino acids. The germline V gene has CDR1 MNHEY and CDR2 SMNVEV (reference sequence). CDR3 bases: TGTGCCAGCAGTTCCCACGGGGTTGGCGAGCAGTACTTC. It translates to CASSSHGVGEQYF.

The V gene is TRBV6-1, the J gene TRBJ1-5; D not certain. V was shortened by 1 base and J by 0 bases, with 4 bases between the two germline ends. The CDR3 is 14 amino acids. Germline CDR1 is MNHNS and CDR2 is SASEGT. The CDR3, as DNA: TGTGCCAGCAGTGAAGGGAATAGCAATCAGCCCCAGCATTTT. Translated, it gives CASSEGNSNQPQHF.

The chain has TRBV11-2 and TRBJ1-2; 8 nucleotides line up with TRBD1. The CDR3 runs to 13 residues. Per the germline V gene, CDR1 is SGHAT and CDR2 is FQNNGV. J lost 4 bases, V lost 4 bases, and 2 bases had no gene match. The CDR3 DNA is TGTGCCAGCAGCTCCGACAGGGGCTATGGCTACACCTTC. Translated: CASSSDRGYGYTF.

The V call is TRBV18, the J call TRBJ1-1, with a possible D match to TRBD1 (5 bases). Germline V CDR1 and CDR2: KGHSH, LQKENI. The CDR3 loop spans 16 amino acids. V lost 1 base to trimming and J lost 4 bases, with 16 bases between them. CDR3 sequence (DNA): TGTGCCAGCTCACCACGCGCTAACAGAGGGGTCACTGAAGCTTTCTTT. It specifies CASSPRANRGVTEAFF.

This clone was observed a few times. The CDR3 spells CASKLEAGVHGYTF. As DNA, the CDR3 is TGTGCCAGCAAATTGGAGGCGGGGGTCCATGGCTACACCTTC. V is TRBV5-4 and J is TRBJ1-2; D possibly corresponds to TRBD1 (5 bases). Trimming pared 6 bases from V and 6 bases from J, leaving 18 bases between. There are 14 residues in the CDR3. Germline CDR1 and CDR2: SGHNT and YYREEE (reference sequence).

This clone was observed a few times. Here the CDR3 DNA reads TGTGCCAGCAGCTCATCCAGGCGCTACGAGCAGTACTTC. It encodes CASSSSRRYEQYF. The genes are TRBV7-2 and TRBJ2-7; D remains ambiguous. Trimming removed 4 bases at V and 3 bases at J, with 10 bases between. From germline, CDR1 is SGHTA and CDR2 FQGNSA. CDR3 length: 13 amino acids.

The V and J genes are TRBV7-9 and TRBJ1-5, with no clear D. CDR1 and CDR2 (germline): SEHNR, FQNEAQ (reference sequence). Trimming removed 5 bases at V and 3 bases at J, with 5 bases between. This CDR3 is 12 amino acids long. For the CDR3, the DNA is TGTGCCAGCAGCCACGACAATCAGCCCCAGCATTTT. It specifies CASSHDNQPQHF.

This chain links TRBV15 with TRBJ2-7, with D maybe TRBD2 (6 bases). Germline CDR1 reads LNHNV; CDR2 reads YYDKDF (reference sequence). V was trimmed by 0 bases and J by 3 bases, leaving 15 bases between them. The CDR3 consists of 16 residues. In DNA, the CDR3 is TGTGCCACCAGCAGAGAGAGGGACTCGGCGGGCTACGAGCAGTACTTC. Its protein is CATSRERDSAGYEQYF.

The chain carries TRBV11-2 and TRBJ2-1; 13 nucleotides align to TRBD2. CDR3 size: 15 residues. CDR1 is SGHAT and CDR2 is FQNNGV in the germline V gene. V was pared by 5 bases and J by 6 bases, with 4 bases of the junction left unmatched. The CDR3 protein is CASSPRLAGGNEQFF. The CDR3, as DNA: TGTGCCAGCAGCCCCCGACTAGCGGGAGGCAATGAGCAGTTCTTC.

The V call is TRBV5-1, the J call TRBJ2-4; possible D gene TRBD2, 6 bases. Trimming removed 0 bases from V and 0 bases from J, with 13 bases in between. The CDR3 extends over 17 amino acids. Per germline, CDR1 SGHRS and CDR2 YFSETQ. CDR3 nucleotide sequence: TGCGCCAGCAGCTTGGCCGGGGGACGGTCAGCCAAAAACATTCAGTACTTC. Amino acid sequence: CASSLAGGRSAKNIQYF. Full variable domain (outside the CDR3, taken from reference TRBV5-1 and TRBJ2-4): KAGVTQTPRYLIKTRGQQVTLSCSPISGHRSVSWYQQTPGQGLQFLFEYFSETQRNKGNFPGRFSGRQFSNSRSEMNVSTLELGDSALYLCASSLAGGRSAKNIQYFGAGTRLSVL.

In its sample, this clone was seen a few times. The chain couples TRBV14 to TRBJ1-1; D call uncertain. Germline assignment: CDR1 SGHDN and CDR2 FVKESK. CDR3 length: 15 amino acids. V was pared by 4 bases and J by 1 base, with 13 bases between. CDR3 nucleotide sequence: TGTGCCAGCAGCCCCCCCCCGTGGGGGAACACTGAAGCTTTCTTT. This encodes CASSPPPWGNTEAFF.

The genes are TRBV18 and TRBJ1-6; TRBD1 aligns across 9 bases. Trimming removed 6 bases from V and 7 bases from J; junction bases left unmatched: 4. The CDR3 has 14 residues. Germline CDR1 KGHSH, CDR2 LQKENI. The CDR3 reads CASSTDRGNSPLHF. Here the CDR3 DNA reads TGTGCCAGCTCGACGGACAGGGGAAATTCACCCCTCCACTTT.

V is TRBV14 and J is TRBJ1-1; D gene ambiguous. Per the germline V gene, CDR1 is SGHDN and CDR2 is FVKESK. The CDR3 has 11 amino acids. Deletions cut 6 bases from V and 0 bases from J, with 2 bases between. The CDR3, as DNA: TGTGCCAGCAGAGTGAACACTGAAGCTTTCTTT. Its protein product is CASRVNTEAFF. Full variable domain (outside the CDR3, taken from reference TRBV14 and TRBJ1-1): EAGVTQFPSHSVIEKGQTVTLRCDPISGHDNLYWYRRVMGKEIKFLLHFVKESKQDESGMPNNRFLAERTGGTYSTLKVQPAELEDSGVYFCASRVNTEAFFGQGTRLTVV.

CDR3 DNA sequence: TGTGCCAGCAGCTTAGGGCCAGCAACAGGGTATGAGACCCAGTACTTC. This sequence encodes CASSLGPATGYETQYF. The chain joins TRBV7-3 to TRBJ2-5, with a tentative D call TRBD1 (6 bases). The germline gives CDR1 SGHTA, CDR2 FQGTGA. The CDR3 consists of 16 residues. Trimming cost V 2 bases and J 5 bases, with 18 bases left between them.

This rearrangement joins TRBV12-5 to TRBJ2-5; no definite D call. With 4 bases removed from V and 4 bases from J, the gap between germline ends came to 4 bases. There are 11 residues in the CDR3. Per germline, CDR1 LGHNT and CDR2 FRNRAP. The CDR3 spells CASGSGETQYF. Here the CDR3 DNA reads TGTGCTAGTGGTTCCGGAGAGACCCAGTACTTC. Variable domain in full (rest from reference TRBV12-5 and TRBJ2-5): DARVTQTPRHKVTEMGQEVTMRCQPILGHNTVFWYRQTMMQGLELLAYFRNRAPLDDSGMPKDRFSAEMPDATLATLKIQPSEPRDSAVYFCASGSGETQYFGPGTRLLVL.

This clone was recorded a few times. This chain connects TRBV5-1 to TRBJ2-2; TRBD1 might be the D (6 bases). Between the trimmed V and J ends, which lost 0 bases and 6 bases, there was a span of 9 bases. The germline CDR1 and CDR2 sequences are SGHRS and YFSETQ. CDR3 length: 14 amino acids. Here the CDR3 reads CASSLDRVPGELFF. DNA for the CDR3: TGCGCCAGCAGCTTGGACAGGGTTCCCGGGGAGCTGTTTTTT.

V is TRBV7-2 and J is TRBJ2-5, with TRBD1 as a possible D gene (6 bases). Germline V gene sequence: CDR1 SGHTA, CDR2 FQGNSA. The V end was cut by 3 bases, the J end by 4 bases, with 18 bases between. The length of the CDR3 is 16 residues. CDR3 coding DNA: TGTGCCAGCAGCTTGCGAATAATAGGGGGTGGAGAGACCCAGTACTTC. This sequence encodes CASSLRIIGGGETQYF.

The genes are TRBV7-2 and TRBJ2-3; 7 bases are shared with TRBD2. This CDR3 region has 17 residues. With 1 base clipped from V and 6 bases from J, the junction kept 13 bases outside the gene matches. Germline V gives CDR1 SGHTA, CDR2 FQGNSA. CDR3 protein: CASSLGVAGDGGDTQYF. CDR3 bases: TGTGCCAGCAGCTTAGGAGTGGCGGGAGATGGTGGGGATACGCAGTATTTT.

The rearrangement joins TRBV5-1 to TRBJ2-7; D is possibly TRBD1 (5 bases). This CDR3 is 12 amino acids long. The V gene lost 0 bases and the J gene lost 10 bases, with 11 bases spanning the gap. In germline, CDR1 is SGHRS, CDR2 YFSETQ. The CDR3 region has the DNA TGCGCCAGCAGCTTGGACAGGCCCAGTCAGTACTTC. It translates to CASSLDRPSQYF.

The chain carries TRBV9 and TRBJ2-4; D gene unclear. V gave up 2 bases and J gave up 2 bases, with 8 bases separating them. CDR1 is SGDLS and CDR2 is YYNGEE in the germline V gene. The CDR3 is 14 residues long. The DNA of the CDR3 is TGTGCCAGCAGCGTTTCTGGGACCAAAAACATTCAGTACTTC. It encodes CASSVSGTKNIQYF.

The chain carries TRBV5-1 and TRBJ2-7; TRBD2 matches 7 bases. The CDR3 runs 14 residues. With V trimmed by 3 bases and J by 2 bases, 5 bases remained unmatched. Germline V lookup: CDR1 SGHRS, CDR2 YFSETQ. CDR3 loop: CASSSKAGAYEQYF. CDR3 bases: TGCGCCAGCAGCTCTAAGGCGGGGGCCTACGAGCAGTACTTC.

This clone was found a few times. J is TRBJ2-2 and V is TRBV5-4; D call uncertain. Germline V gene sequence: CDR1 SGHNT, CDR2 YYREEE (reference sequence). V lost 1 base, J lost 2 bases, and 12 bases lay in between. The CDR3 is made up of 16 amino acids. CDR3 DNA sequence: TGTGCCAGCAGCTTGTCCAGGTCCCCTAACACCGGGGAGCTGTTTTTT. Translated: CASSLSRSPNTGELFF.

This chain uses TRBV5-1 with TRBJ2-5; weak D call: TRBD1 (5 bases). The CDR3 is 16 residues long. Between the trimmed V and J ends, which lost 1 base and 1 base, there was a span of 14 bases. Germline CDR1 SGHRS, CDR2 YFSETQ. This CDR3 reads CASSLSFGQTQETQYF. The CDR3 DNA reads TGCGCCAGCAGCTTGAGTTTTGGACAAACCCAAGAGACCCAGTACTTC.

This clone was found a few times. This sample also contains other DNA sequences that code for the same CDR3. This chain connects TRBV5-1 to TRBJ1-1; no definite D call. Trimming shortened V by 2 bases and J by 1 base, and 9 bases separated the two germline ends. Looked up from germline, CDR1 is SGHRS and CDR2 is YFSETQ. This CDR3 spans 14 amino acids. The CDR3 here is CASSLGLENTEAFF. Here the CDR3 DNA reads TGCGCCAGCAGCTTAGGACTGGAGAACACTGAAGCTTTCTTT.